These 32 T cell receptor beta chains share one sample of origin, sequenced in a study of Ad26.COV2.S vaccination and SARS-CoV-2 variants. TCRdb keeps only in-frame clones here, not all; method: immunoSEQ multiplex PCR. The sample lists just over 350,000 clones, about 91% occurring once. The material was peripheral blood, obtained after recovery from COVID-19. The receptors were sampled from a human donor who had recovered from COVID-19.

With respect to this clone: Compared with germline, one end of the junction differs, possibly owing to a read error. The CDR3 loop is CASTEVYTGELFF. In DNA form, the CDR3 reads TGTGCCAGCACTGAAGTTTACACCGGGGAGCTGTTTTTT. The chain employs TRBV2 and TRBJ2-2; D gene unclear. The germline V gene has CDR1 SNHLY and CDR2 FYNNEI. This CDR3 contains 13 residues.

V gene TRBV19 combines with J gene TRBJ1-2; D not certain. The V end lost 3 bases, the J end lost 2 bases, and 13 bases lay between the germline ends. Germline lookup yields CDR1 LNHDA and CDR2 SQIVND (reference sequence). CDR3 length: 15 amino acids. CDR3 coding DNA: TGTGCCAGTAGTATGTCGGCAGGATACAACTATGGCTACACCTTC. Amino acids: CASSMSAGYNYGYTF. The full variable domain, in which reference TRBV19 and TRBJ1-2 provide the parts outside the CDR3, is DGGITQSPKYLFRKEGQNVTLSCEQNLNHDAMYWYRQDPGQGLRLIYYSQIVNDFQKGDIAEGYSVSREKKESFPLTVTSAQKNPTAFYLCASSMSAGYNYGYTFGSGTRLTVV.

The CDR3 DNA is TGTGCCAGCAGCTTAACAGGGAAGACCGGGGAGCTGTTTTTT. This translates into CASSLTGKTGELFF. The rearrangement joins TRBV7-8 to TRBJ2-2, with TRBD1 as a possible D gene (6 bases). Trimming took off 2 bases at V and 5 bases at J, with 9 bases between the two ends. Germline loops: CDR1 SGHVS, CDR2 FQNEAQ. The CDR3 has 14 amino acids.

The chain combines TRBV5-4 with TRBJ2-3; 9 bases are a match to TRBD1. Unmatched junction bases numbered 4, after V lost 0 bases and J lost 8 bases. The CDR3 spans 14 residues. Germline CDR1 reads SGHNT; CDR2 reads YYREEE (reference sequence). The CDR3 spells CASSLAEQGATQYF. The DNA of the CDR3 is TGTGCCAGCAGCTTGGCAGAACAGGGGGCTACGCAGTATTTT.

The chain couples TRBV5-1 to TRBJ1-4; unclear D gene. The CDR3 is made up of 15 amino acids. Trimming cost V 0 bases and J 0 bases, with 6 bases left between them. CDR1 and CDR2 from the germline V gene are SGHRS and YFSETQ. The CDR3 region is CASSLARSTNEKLFF. CDR3 in DNA: TGCGCCAGCAGCTTGGCCCGTTCAACTAATGAAAAACTGTTTTTT.

The chain employs TRBV5-1 and TRBJ1-3; a weak D match, TRBD1 (5 bases). Deletions cut 3 bases from V and 0 bases from J, with 10 bases between. The CDR3 spans 15 residues. Germline CDR1 SGHRS, CDR2 YFSETQ. The CDR3 bases are TGCGCCAGCAGCTCAGGGTTGAGCTCTGGAAACACCATATATTTT. Translating gives CASSSGLSSGNTIYF.

The chain couples TRBV27 to TRBJ2-5, with 8 bases lining up with TRBD1. CDR1 MNHEY and CDR2 SMNVEV come from the germline V gene (reference sequence). Losses at the gene ends were 6 bases for V and 5 bases for J; bases not matched to a gene: 8. The CDR3 loop spans 14 amino acids. The CDR3 sequence is CASSLDRGGETQYF. CDR3 nucleotide sequence: TGTGCCAGCAGCCTAGACAGGGGTGGGGAGACCCAGTACTTC.

The V and J genes are TRBV20-1 and TRBJ1-5; 10 nucleotides match TRBD1. The CDR3 sequence is 15 residues long. Germline V gene data show CDR1 as DFQATT and CDR2 as SNEGSKA (reference sequence). After removal of 3 bases from V and 7 bases from J, the junction contained 9 bases not matched to a gene. The CDR3 spells CSASVSGTGAQPQHF. The DNA of the CDR3 is TGCAGTGCTAGTGTCTCCGGGACAGGGGCCCAGCCCCAGCATTTT.

This rearrangement joins TRBV9 to TRBJ2-1; 7 bases are a match to TRBD1. CDR1 and CDR2 from the germline V gene are SGDLS and YYNGEE. Trimming at V came to 4 bases and at J to 5 bases, leaving 15 bases not matched to a gene. This CDR3 contains 17 residues. The CDR3 reads CASSPRTGTGSHNEQFF. For the CDR3, the DNA is TGTGCCAGCAGCCCACGGACAGGTACAGGGAGTCACAATGAGCAGTTCTTC. The full variable domain, rest sourced from reference TRBV9 and TRBJ2-1, is DSGVTQTPKHLITATGQRVTLRCSPRSGDLSVYWYQQSLDQGLQFLIQYYNGEERAKGNILERFSAQQFPDLHSELNLSSLELGDSALYFCASSPRTGTGSHNEQFFGPGTRLTVL.

The chain is built from TRBV12-3 or TRBV12-4 and TRBJ1-2; maybe TRBD1 (5 bases). V was clipped by 4 bases and J by 4 bases, with 10 bases between them. The CDR3 is 13 residues long. CDR3: CASSSPDSYGYTF. In DNA, the CDR3 is TGTGCCAGCAGTTCCCCAGACAGCTATGGCTACACCTTC.

The chain carries TRBV6-2 or TRBV6-3 and TRBJ2-7; 7 positions match TRBD1. Germline V CDR1 and CDR2: MNHEY, SVGEGT. There are 14 residues in the CDR3. The V gene end was trimmed by 2 bases and the J gene end by 2 bases; junction bases not matched to a gene: 3. This CDR3 is CASSYRGLTYEQYF. DNA for the CDR3: TGTGCCAGCAGTTACAGGGGGCTGACCTACGAGCAGTACTTC.

V usage is TRBV24-1 and J usage is TRBJ2-2; 8 bases map to TRBD1. V lost 4 bases, J lost 3 bases, and 6 bases stayed unmatched. This CDR3 region has 16 residues. CDR1 is KGHDR and CDR2 is SFDVKD in the germline V gene. In DNA, the CDR3 is TGTGCCACCAGTGACTCCGACAGGGGATACACCGGGGAGCTGTTTTTT. Its protein is CATSDSDRGYTGELFF.

This sequence joins TRBV7-8 and TRBJ2-7; no reliable D call. The CDR3 length is 11 residues. V was cut by 5 bases and J by 2 bases, with 4 bases left in between. Germline values: CDR1 SGHVS, CDR2 FQNEAQ. DNA of the CDR3: TGTGCCAGCAGCCCGGCCTACGAGCAGTACTTC. Translated: CASSPAYEQYF.

This clone was picked up a small number of times. The chain is built from TRBV10-1 and TRBJ1-1; D not certain. CDR1 and CDR2 from the germline V gene are WNHNN and SYGVQD (reference sequence). The V end was cut by 3 bases, the J end by 2 bases, with 16 bases between. This CDR3 is built from 16 residues. CDR3 amino acids: CASSEQRTLGNTEAFF. The CDR3 bases are TGCGCCAGCAGTGAACAGAGGACCCTTGGAAACACTGAAGCTTTCTTT.

The chain has TRBV7-9 and TRBJ2-3; 11 bases are a match to TRBD2. The germline V gene has CDR1 SEHNR and CDR2 FQNEAQ (reference sequence). The CDR3 covers 16 residues. The ends lost 5 bases at V and 6 bases at J; junction bases unmatched: 10. This CDR3 reads CASSPLAGGLRDTQYF. CDR3 in DNA: TGTGCCAGCAGCCCCCTAGCGGGGGGCCTCCGGGATACGCAGTATTTT.

J is TRBJ1-1 and V is TRBV6-5; 7 bases agree with TRBD1. Germline CDR1 MNHEY, CDR2 SVGAGI. The CDR3 covers 12 residues. The V and J ends lost 5 bases and 10 bases, in that order; junction bases with no gene match: 7. CDR3 amino acids: CASSQSRGGAFF. DNA of the CDR3: TGTGCCAGCAGTCAATCCAGGGGGGGAGCTTTCTTT.

This rearrangement joins TRBV4-3 to TRBJ2-1, with D possibly matching TRBD2 (7 bases). Germline V gene lookup returns CDR1 LGHNA and CDR2 YSLEER. The CDR3 runs to 17 residues. V was cut by 0 bases and J by 8 bases, with 20 bases left in between. The CDR3, as DNA: TGCGCCAGCAGCCAAGATGAGACGGGGGGCTTCCGCGATGAGCAGTTCTTC. Translation: CASSQDETGGFRDEQFF.

The chain recombines TRBV6-6 with TRBJ2-7; no firm D call. V was pared by 8 bases and J by 3 bases, with 14 bases between. CDR1 and CDR2 (germline): MNHNY, SVGAGI (reference sequence). This CDR3 has 13 amino acids. CDR3 sequence: CASGDGLYYEQYF. Written as DNA, the CDR3 is TGTGCCAGCGGAGACGGCCTGTACTACGAGCAGTACTTC.

The chain carries TRBV11-2 and TRBJ2-7; TRBD1 matches at 7 bases. The CDR3 sequence is 14 residues long. Losses at the gene ends were 1 base for V and 5 bases for J; bases not matched to a gene: 5. Looked up from germline, CDR1 is SGHAT and CDR2 is FQNNGV. This CDR3 is CASSLGDRVDEQYF. CDR3 sequence (DNA): TGTGCCAGCAGCTTAGGTGACAGGGTAGACGAGCAGTACTTC.

This rearrangement joins TRBV15 to TRBJ2-2; TRBD1 matches 9 bases. V was clipped by 6 bases and J by 6 bases; unmatched bases: 8. Germline values: CDR1 LNHNV, CDR2 YYDKDF (reference sequence). This CDR3 has 15 residues. In DNA, the CDR3 is TGTGCCACCAGTCCCGGGACAGGGCCTTCCGGGGAGCTGTTTTTT. Its translation: CATSPGTGPSGELFF.

The chain is built from TRBV6-5 and TRBJ2-4; 12 positions agree with TRBD2. CDR1 and CDR2 from the germline V gene are MNHEY and SVGAGI. This CDR3 has 15 residues. The junction had 6 bases not matched to a gene; V was cut back by 4 bases and J by 8 bases. CDR3 residues: CASSFLTSGGHIQYF. In DNA form, the CDR3 reads TGTGCCAGCAGTTTTCTCACTAGCGGGGGGCACATTCAGTACTTC.

The rearrangement links TRBV25-1 to TRBJ1-1; the D is unclear. Deletions cut 2 bases from V and 1 base from J, with 5 bases between. Germline V gives CDR1 MGHDK, CDR2 SYGVNS. The CDR3 contains 13 residues. The CDR3 is CASSEGGNTEAFF. For the CDR3, the DNA is TGTGCCAGCAGTGAAGGCGGGAACACTGAAGCTTTCTTT.

The chain joins TRBV2 to TRBJ1-1; 10 bases agree with TRBD1. The CDR3 has 14 amino acids. Germline-derived CDR1 and CDR2 are SNHLY and FYNNEI. The V segment lost 6 bases and the J segment 9 bases; nucleotides outside the gene matches: 10. CDR3 nucleotide sequence: TGTGCCAGCAGAAAGGGACAGGGGTCTCCCAAAGCTTTCTTT. Translated, it gives CASRKGQGSPKAFF.

This clone has more than one count but fewer than ten. The CDR3 loop reads CASSQGISNQPQHF. Written as DNA, the CDR3 is TGTGCCAGCAGCCAAGGGATTAGCAATCAGCCCCAGCATTTT. The chain recombines TRBV3-1 (or the pseudogene TRBV3-2) with TRBJ1-5; D call uncertain. V lost 1 base and J lost 0, with 4 bases in between. From germline, CDR1 is LGHDT and CDR2 YNNKEL (reference sequence). The CDR3 is 14 amino acids.

The chain is built from TRBV4-1 and TRBJ1-1; the D gene is possibly TRBD1 (5 bases). CDR3 length: 12 residues. Looked up from germline, CDR1 is MGHRA and CDR2 is YSYEKL. V was trimmed by 1 base and J by 11 bases, leaving 11 bases between them. The CDR3 sequence: CASSQGRGAAFF. The CDR3 DNA is TGCGCCAGCAGCCAAGGCCGAGGGGCCGCTTTCTTT.

V gene TRBV7-2 combines with J gene TRBJ2-7; D is undetermined. Per germline, CDR1 SGHTA and CDR2 FQGNSA. Trimming took 2 bases from V and 0 from J, leaving 14 bases between them. This CDR3 has 16 residues. CDR3 DNA: TGTGCCAGCAGCTTACTTGCAGGTTTACCCTCCTACGAGCAGTACTTC. It is translated as CASSLLAGLPSYEQYF.

The chain carries TRBV28 and TRBJ1-2; D may be TRBD1 (5 bases). Germline V lookup: CDR1 MDHEN, CDR2 SYDVKM. This CDR3 spans 14 amino acids. V dropped 2 bases and J dropped 3 bases, with 10 bases sitting between them. In DNA form, the CDR3 reads TGTGCCAGCAGTTTAGGTATGGGGCACTATGGCTACACCTTC. Protein: CASSLGMGHYGYTF.

The V gene is TRBV5-5, the J gene TRBJ1-2; D is possibly TRBD1 (5 bases). Looked up from germline, CDR1 is SGHKS and CDR2 is YYEKEE (reference sequence). This CDR3 has 12 residues. V lost 6 bases and J lost 7, with 13 bases in between. Here the CDR3 DNA reads TGTGCCAGCACCGTCTCGGGGGGTGGCTACACCTTC. Translation: CASTVSGGGYTF.

V is TRBV7-6 and J is TRBJ1-5; 10 bases line up with TRBD1. The CDR3 runs 16 residues. The V and J ends lost 5 bases and 0 bases, in that order; junction bases with no gene match: 4. The V gene's germline CDR1 is SGHVS and CDR2 FNYEAQ. The CDR3 here is CASSPGTGASNQPQHF. CDR3 DNA: TGTGCCAGCAGCCCGGGGACAGGGGCTAGCAATCAGCCCCAGCATTTT.

Concerning this clone: At one boundary the junction diverges from the germline segment, which might be a read error. J is TRBJ2-5 and V is TRBV6-4; D may correspond to TRBD1 or TRBD2 (5 bases each). This CDR3 has 12 amino acids. Germline V lookup: CDR1 MRHNA, CDR2 SNTAGT. The DNA of the CDR3 is TGTGCCAGAAGTGGGGGTAAAGAGACCCAGTACTTC. Protein: CARSGGKETQYF.

This rearrangement joins TRBV7-9 to TRBJ2-7; 12 positions agree with TRBD1. This CDR3 contains 16 residues. Trimming at V came to 5 bases and at J to 7 bases, leaving 12 bases not matched to a gene. Germline V CDR1 and CDR2: SEHNR, FQNEAQ (reference sequence). The DNA of the CDR3 is TGTGCCAGCAGCCGGGAACCGGGACAGGGGGCGCGGGAGCAGTACTTC. Its translation: CASSREPGQGAREQYF.

In its sample, this clone was seen a few times. This chain joins TRBV18 and TRBJ1-1; no clear D. Germline CDR1 and CDR2: KGHSH and LQKENI. Deletions cut 1 base from V and 3 bases from J, with 9 bases between. This CDR3 region has 14 residues. CDR3 DNA: TGTGCCAGCTCACCACTCAAGGTCGACACTGAAGCTTTCTTT. Translating gives CASSPLKVDTEAFF. The variable domain in full, with the rest retrieved from reference TRBV18 and TRBJ1-1, is NAGVMQNPRHLVRRRGQEARLRCSPMKGHSHVYWYRQLPEEGLKFMVYLQKENIIDESGMPKERFSAEFPKEGPSILRIQQVVRGDSAAYFCASSPLKVDTEAFFGQGTRLTVV.